This paragraph covers one T cell receptor (beta chain) sequence. This sample is part of a study of technical replicates of blood from a handful of donors. Profiled with immunoSEQ multiplex PCR; TCRdb holds only in-frame clones, not every one. The sample holds some 69,000 clones, 75% to 90% seen once. The V and J ends lost 6 bases and 3 bases, in that order; junction bases with no gene match: 5. This CDR3 is 15 amino acids long. Germline V gives CDR1 SEHNR, CDR2 FQNEAQ (reference sequence). The receptor's source is a human donor in good health. Some clones in this sample may be carry-over from other donors' samples. Sequencing was carried out using PBMCs. The chain carries TRBV7-9 and TRBJ2-6; 7 bases are shared with TRBD2. CDR3 amino acids: CASSTGGLGANVLTF. The CDR3 bases are TGTGCCAGCAGTACGGGAGGACTTGGGGCCAACGTCCTGACTTTC.